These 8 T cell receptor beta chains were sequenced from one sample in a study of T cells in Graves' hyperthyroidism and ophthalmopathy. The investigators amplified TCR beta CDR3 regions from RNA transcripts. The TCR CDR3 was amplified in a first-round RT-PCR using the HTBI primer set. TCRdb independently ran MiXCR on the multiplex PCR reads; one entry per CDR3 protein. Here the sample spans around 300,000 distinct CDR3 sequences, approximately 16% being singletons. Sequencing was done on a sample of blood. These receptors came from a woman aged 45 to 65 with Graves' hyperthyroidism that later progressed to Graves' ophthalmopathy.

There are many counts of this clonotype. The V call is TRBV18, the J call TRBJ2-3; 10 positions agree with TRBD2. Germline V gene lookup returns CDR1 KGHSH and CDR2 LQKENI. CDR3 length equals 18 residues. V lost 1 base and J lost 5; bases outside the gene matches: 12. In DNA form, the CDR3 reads TGTGCCAGCTCACCACAGCAATTACCTAGCGGGAGCGGAGATACGCAGTATTTT. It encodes CASSPQQLPSGSGDTQYF.

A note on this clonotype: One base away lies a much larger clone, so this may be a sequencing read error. The CDR3 bases are TGCGCCCCCTCAACCCTACAGGGCGGTGAGCAGTTCTTC. Protein: CAPSTLQGGEQFF. V usage is TRBV5-1 and J usage is TRBJ2-1, with D possibly being TRBD1 (6 bases). The CDR3 is made up of 13 amino acids. The ends were cut back, 10 bases at V and 9 bases at J, with 20 bases in the middle. Germline values: CDR1 SGHRS, CDR2 YFSETQ. The variable domain in full, completed from reference TRBV5-1 and TRBJ2-1, reads KAGVTQTPRYLIKTRGQQVTLSCSPISGHRSVSWYQQTPGQGLQFLFEYFSETQRNKGNFPGRFSGRQFSNSRSEMNVSTLELGDSALYLCAPSTLQGGEQFFGPGTRLTVL.

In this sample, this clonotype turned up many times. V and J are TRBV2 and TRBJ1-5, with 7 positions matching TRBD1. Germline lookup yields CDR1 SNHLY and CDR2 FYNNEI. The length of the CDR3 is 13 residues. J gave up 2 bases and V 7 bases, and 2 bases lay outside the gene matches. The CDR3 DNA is TGTGCCAGCAACGACAGGGGCAATCAGCCCCAGCATTTT. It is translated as CASNDRGNQPQHF.

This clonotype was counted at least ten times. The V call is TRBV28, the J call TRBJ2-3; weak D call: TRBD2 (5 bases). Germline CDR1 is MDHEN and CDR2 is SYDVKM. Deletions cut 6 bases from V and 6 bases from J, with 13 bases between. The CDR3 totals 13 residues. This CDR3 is CASSSRGHDTQYF. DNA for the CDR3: TGTGCCAGCAGCTCAAGAGGGCACGATACGCAGTATTTT.

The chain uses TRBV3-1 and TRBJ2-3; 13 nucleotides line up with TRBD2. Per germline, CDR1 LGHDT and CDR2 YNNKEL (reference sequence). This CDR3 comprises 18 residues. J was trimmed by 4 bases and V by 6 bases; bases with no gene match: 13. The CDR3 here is CASSRGLAGPSTADTQYF. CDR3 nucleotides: TGTGCCAGCAGTCGGGGACTAGCGGGGCCTTCCACGGCAGATACGCAGTATTTT.

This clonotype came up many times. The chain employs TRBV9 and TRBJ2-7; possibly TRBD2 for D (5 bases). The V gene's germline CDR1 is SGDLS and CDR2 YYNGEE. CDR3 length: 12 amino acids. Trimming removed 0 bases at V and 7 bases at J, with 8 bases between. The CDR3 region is CASSVDRGEQYF. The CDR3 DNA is TGTGCCAGCAGCGTAGACCGGGGAGAGCAGTACTTC. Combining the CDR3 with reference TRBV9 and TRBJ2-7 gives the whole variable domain DSGVTQTPKHLITATGQRVTLRCSPRSGDLSVYWYQQSLDQGLQFLIQYYNGEERAKGNILERFSAQQFPDLHSELNLSSLELGDSALYFCASSVDRGEQYFGPGTRLTVT.

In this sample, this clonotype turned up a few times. The CDR3, as DNA: TGCGCCAGCAGCAGGGGCGGTAATCGGAATCAGCCCCAGCATTTT. Translating gives CASSRGGNRNQPQHF. J is TRBJ1-5 and V is TRBV5-1, with D tentatively TRBD1 (5 bases). CDR1 SGHRS and CDR2 YFSETQ come from the germline V gene. This CDR3 comprises 15 residues. Deletions cut 4 bases from V and 4 bases from J, with 15 bases between.

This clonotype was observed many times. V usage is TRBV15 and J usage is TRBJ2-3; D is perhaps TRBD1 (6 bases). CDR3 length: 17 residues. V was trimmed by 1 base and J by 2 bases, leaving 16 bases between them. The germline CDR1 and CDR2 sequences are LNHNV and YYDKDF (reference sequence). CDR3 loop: CATSRGPATGLTDTQYF. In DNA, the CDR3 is TGTGCCACCAGCAGAGGCCCCGCGACAGGCCTCACAGATACGCAGTATTTT.